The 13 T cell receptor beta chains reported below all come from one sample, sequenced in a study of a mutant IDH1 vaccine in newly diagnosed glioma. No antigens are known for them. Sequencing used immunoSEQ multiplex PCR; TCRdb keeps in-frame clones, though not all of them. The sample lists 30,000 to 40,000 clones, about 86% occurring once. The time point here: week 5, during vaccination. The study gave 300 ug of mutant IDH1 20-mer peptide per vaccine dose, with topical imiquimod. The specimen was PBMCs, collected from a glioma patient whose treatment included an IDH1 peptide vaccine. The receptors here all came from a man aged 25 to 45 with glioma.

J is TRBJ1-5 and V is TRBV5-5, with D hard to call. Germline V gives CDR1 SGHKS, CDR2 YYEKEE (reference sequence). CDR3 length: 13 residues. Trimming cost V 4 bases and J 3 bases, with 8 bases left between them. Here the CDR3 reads CASSTDFNQPQHF. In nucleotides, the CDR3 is TGTGCCAGCAGCACGGACTTCAATCAGCCCCAGCATTTT.

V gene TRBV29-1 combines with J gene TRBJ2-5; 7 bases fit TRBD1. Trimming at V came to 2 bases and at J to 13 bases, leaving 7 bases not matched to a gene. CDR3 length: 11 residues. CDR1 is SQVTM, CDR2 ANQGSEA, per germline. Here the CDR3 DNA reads TGCAGCGTTGAATATGCAGGGGGTGGGTACTTC. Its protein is CSVEYAGGGYF.

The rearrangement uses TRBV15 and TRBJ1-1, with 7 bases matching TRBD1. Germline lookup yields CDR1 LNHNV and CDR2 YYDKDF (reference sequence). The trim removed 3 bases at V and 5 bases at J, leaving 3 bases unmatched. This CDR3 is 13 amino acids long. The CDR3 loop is CATSSVRGTEAFF. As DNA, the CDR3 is TGTGCCACCAGCAGTGTCAGGGGGACTGAAGCTTTCTTT.

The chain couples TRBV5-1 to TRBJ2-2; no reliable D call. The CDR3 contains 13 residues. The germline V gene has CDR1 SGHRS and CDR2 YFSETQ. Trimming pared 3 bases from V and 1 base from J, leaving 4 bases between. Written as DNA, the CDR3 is TGCGCCAGCAGCTCAGGGAACACCGGGGAGCTGTTTTTT. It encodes CASSSGNTGELFF.

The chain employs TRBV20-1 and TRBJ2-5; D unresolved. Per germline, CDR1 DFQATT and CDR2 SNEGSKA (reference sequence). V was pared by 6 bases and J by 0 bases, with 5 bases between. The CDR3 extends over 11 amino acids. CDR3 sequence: CSAQNQETQYF. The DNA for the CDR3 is TGCAGTGCACAAAACCAAGAGACCCAGTACTTC.

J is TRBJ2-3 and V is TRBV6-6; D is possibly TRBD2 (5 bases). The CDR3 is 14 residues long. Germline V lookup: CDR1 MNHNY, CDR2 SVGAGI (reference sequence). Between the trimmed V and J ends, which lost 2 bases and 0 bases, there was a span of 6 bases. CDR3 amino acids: CASSYGGSTDTQYF. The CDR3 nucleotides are TGTGCCAGCAGTTACGGCGGGAGCACAGATACGCAGTATTTT.

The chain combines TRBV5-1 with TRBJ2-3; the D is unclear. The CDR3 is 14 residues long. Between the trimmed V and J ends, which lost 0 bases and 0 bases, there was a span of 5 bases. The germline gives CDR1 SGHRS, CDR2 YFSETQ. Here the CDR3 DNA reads TGCGCCAGCAGCTTGGGGGTTAGCACAGATACGCAGTATTTT. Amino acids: CASSLGVSTDTQYF.

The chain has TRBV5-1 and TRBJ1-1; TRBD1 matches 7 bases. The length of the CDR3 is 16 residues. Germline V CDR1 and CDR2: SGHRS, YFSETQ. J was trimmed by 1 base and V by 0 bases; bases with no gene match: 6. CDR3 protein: CASSLAKGAANTEAFF. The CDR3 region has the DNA TGCGCCAGCAGCTTGGCAAAGGGGGCGGCGAACACTGAAGCTTTCTTT.

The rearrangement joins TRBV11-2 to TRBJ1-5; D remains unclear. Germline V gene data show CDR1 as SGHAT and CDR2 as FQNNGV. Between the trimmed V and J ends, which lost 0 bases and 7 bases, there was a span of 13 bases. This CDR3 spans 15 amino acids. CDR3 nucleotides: TGTGCCAGCAGCTTAGATCTAGAGGCACGGCAGCCCCAGCATTTT. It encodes CASSLDLEARQPQHF.

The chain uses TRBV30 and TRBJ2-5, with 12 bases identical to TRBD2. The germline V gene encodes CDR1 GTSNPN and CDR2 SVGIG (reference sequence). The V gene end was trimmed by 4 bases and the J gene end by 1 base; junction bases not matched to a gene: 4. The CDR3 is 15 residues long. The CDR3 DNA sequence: TGTGCCTGGAACCGACTAGCGGGAGCCCAAGAGACCCAGTACTTC. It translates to CAWNRLAGAQETQYF. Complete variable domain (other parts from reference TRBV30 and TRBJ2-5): SQTIHQWPATLVQPVGSPLSLECTVEGTSNPNLYWYRQAAGRGLQLLFYSVGIGQISSEVPQNLSASRPQDRQFILSSKKLLLSDSGFYLCAWNRLAGAQETQYFGPGTRLLVL.

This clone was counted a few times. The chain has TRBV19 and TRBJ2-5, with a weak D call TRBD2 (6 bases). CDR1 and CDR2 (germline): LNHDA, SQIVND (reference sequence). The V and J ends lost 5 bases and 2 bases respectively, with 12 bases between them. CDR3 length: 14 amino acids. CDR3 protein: CASSLGTSQETQYF. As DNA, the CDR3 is TGTGCCAGTAGTCTCGGGACTTCTCAAGAGACCCAGTACTTC.

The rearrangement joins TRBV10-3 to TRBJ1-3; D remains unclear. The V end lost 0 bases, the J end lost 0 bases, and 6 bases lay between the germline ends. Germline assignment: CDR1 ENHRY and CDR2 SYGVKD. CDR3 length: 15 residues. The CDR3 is CAISESYNSGNTIYF. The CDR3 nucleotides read TGTGCCATCAGTGAGTCATATAACTCTGGAAACACCATATATTTT.

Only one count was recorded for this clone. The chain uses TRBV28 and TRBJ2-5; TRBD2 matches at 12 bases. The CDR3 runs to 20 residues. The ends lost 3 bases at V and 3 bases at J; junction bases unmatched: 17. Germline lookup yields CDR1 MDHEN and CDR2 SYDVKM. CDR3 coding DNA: TGTGCCAGCAGTTTCCCTGCTACGACTAGCGGGAGTCCCAATAAAGAGACCCAGTACTTC. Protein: CASSFPATTSGSPNKETQYF.